This T cell receptor (beta chain) is from a study of blood T cell repertoires in COVID-19. Germline V gives CDR1 SEHNR, CDR2 FQNEAQ (reference sequence). V gave up 2 bases and J gave up 2 bases, with 7 bases separating them. The CDR3 contains 14 residues. Authors' data handling: Amplifying reference gene primers gave estimates of nucleated cell counts. Assay: immunoSEQ multiplex PCR; the TCRdb copy retains only in-frame clones and omits some. From that table come the V and J calls and clone size; the DNA was used to work out D and trimming. The data hold more than 200,000 clones, with 87% observed a single time.

The sequence came from a man younger than 35 with active or convalescent COVID-19. The chain links TRBV7-9 to TRBJ1-3, with D tentatively TRBD1 (5 bases). The sequenced sample was peripheral blood. The CDR3 spells CASSLIGAGNTIYF. CDR3 coding DNA: TGTGCCAGCAGCTTAATAGGGGCTGGAAACACCATATATTTT.